These 12 T cell receptor beta chains share one sample of origin, sequenced in a study of CD8+ T cells in alopecia areata. The treatment was: oral pan-JAK inhibitor, 5-10 mg twice daily. cDNA prepared by RNA extraction and subsequent reverse transcription served as the template for sequencing. Some clones are missing from TCRdb's copy, which holds only in-frame ones; the method was immunoSEQ multiplex PCR. This sample carries 150,000 to 200,000 clones, over 55% of them seen once, and the ten largest clones take approximately 1%. The sequences come from CD4+ T cells sorted from blood, collected at week 24, from a patient treated with tofacitinib. The receptors shown here come from a human donor with alopecia areata.

There are a few counts of this clone. The rearrangement joins TRBV5-1 to TRBJ1-2; D possibly corresponds to TRBD1 (6 bases). This CDR3 is 12 amino acids long. Germline-derived CDR1 and CDR2 are SGHRS and YFSETQ. Trimming left V 1 base short and J 6 bases short, with 7 bases between. Here the CDR3 DNA reads TGCGCCAGCAGCTTGCCAGGGGATGGCTACACCTTC. Translation gives CASSLPGDGYTF.

In this sample, this clone turned up a few times. The J gene is TRBJ2-2, the V gene TRBV25-1; 9 nucleotides match TRBD1. The CDR3 spans 17 residues. CDR1 and CDR2 (germline): MGHDK, SYGVNS. The V and J ends lost 1 base and 5 bases, in that order; junction bases with no gene match: 8. In nucleotides, the CDR3 is TGTGCCAGCAGTGAATCAACCGGGACAGGGCGGACCGGGGAGCTGTTTTTT. Translation gives CASSESTGTGRTGELFF.

The rearrangement uses TRBV4-2 and TRBJ2-1; 12 bases agree with TRBD2. Germline V CDR1 and CDR2: LGHNA, YNFKEQ. The CDR3 covers 16 residues. Losses at the gene ends were 2 bases for V and 9 bases for J; bases not matched to a gene: 8. For the CDR3, the DNA is TGTGCCAGCAGCCAATTGCTAGCGGGGGGGCCAACTGAGCAGTTCTTC. Residues: CASSQLLAGGPTEQFF.

The chain is built from TRBV27 and TRBJ1-6; 7 nucleotides agree with TRBD1. This CDR3 has 18 residues. The germline CDR1 and CDR2 sequences are MNHEY and SMNVEV (reference sequence). J gave up 7 bases and V 6 bases, and 18 bases lay outside the gene matches. The CDR3 bases are TGTGCCAGCAGACCCCGGTCCCAAGGGACAGCCCGGAATTCACCCCTCCACTTT. This translates into CASRPRSQGTARNSPLHF.

This sequence joins TRBV7-2 and TRBJ2-3, with 8 nucleotides matching TRBD2. After removal of 11 bases from V and 4 bases from J, the junction contained 8 bases not matched to a gene. This CDR3 region has 13 residues. Germline-derived CDR1 and CDR2 are SGHTA and FQGNSA. The CDR3 DNA follows: TGTGCCGGAGGCGGCGGGGGGTCAGATACGCAGTATTTT. This codes for CAGGGGGSDTQYF. Together with reference TRBV7-2 and TRBJ2-3, the CDR3 gives the full variable domain: GAGVSQSPSNKVTEKGKDVELRCDPISGHTALYWYRQSLGQGLEFLIYFQGNSAPDKSGLPSDRFSAERTGGSVSTLTIQRTQQEDSAVYLCAGGGGGSDTQYFGPGTRLTVL.

The rearrangement uses TRBV2 and TRBJ1-1, with D perhaps TRBD1 (6 bases). The V gene's germline CDR1 is SNHLY and CDR2 FYNNEI. V lost 7 bases and J lost 10, with 19 bases in between. CDR3 length: 13 residues. CDR3 sequence reads: CASTPLRTAGAFF. Written as DNA, the CDR3 is TGTGCCAGCACTCCACTACGGACAGCTGGAGCTTTCTTT.

This clone has a handful of counts. The genes are TRBV27 and TRBJ2-1; 9 bases match TRBD2. Germline values: CDR1 MNHEY, CDR2 SMNVEV (reference sequence). The trim removed 3 bases at V and 3 bases at J, leaving 9 bases unmatched. The CDR3 covers 17 residues. The CDR3 spells CASSFLAGGPNYNEQFF. The CDR3 bases are TGTGCCAGCAGTTTCCTGGCGGGGGGGCCGAACTACAATGAGCAGTTCTTC.

V usage is TRBV13 and J usage is TRBJ2-7; TRBD1 might be the D (6 bases). With 5 bases removed from V and 2 bases from J, the gap between germline ends came to 13 bases. Germline CDR1 is PRHDT and CDR2 is FYEKMQ (reference sequence). The CDR3 contains 14 residues. CDR3 DNA: TGTGCCAGCAGCCCCGGGACACACCCCTACGAGCAGTACTTC. Residues: CASSPGTHPYEQYF.

To note about this clone: Other DNA sequences in the sample encode the same CDR3. V usage is TRBV30 and J usage is TRBJ1-5; maybe TRBD1 (5 bases). CDR3 length: 14 amino acids. V lost 1 base to trimming and J lost 7 bases, with 14 bases between them. Germline V CDR1 and CDR2: GTSNPN, SVGIG (reference sequence). CDR3 amino acids: CAWSDRLGEQPQHF. CDR3 DNA: TGTGCCTGGAGTGATCGTCTAGGGGAACAGCCCCAGCATTTT.

This sequence joins TRBV9 and TRBJ1-2; TRBD1 matches at 9 bases. CDR1 is SGDLS and CDR2 is YYNGEE in the germline V gene. The CDR3 spans 17 residues. Trimming cost V 4 bases and J 5 bases; bases outside gene matches: 15. The chain's CDR3 is CASSSSQGTGYLYGYTF. In DNA, the CDR3 is TGTGCCAGCAGCTCCAGTCAAGGGACAGGGTACTTATATGGCTACACCTTC. The full variable domain, in which reference TRBV9 and TRBJ1-2 provide the parts outside the CDR3, is DSGVTQTPKHLITATGQRVTLRCSPRSGDLSVYWYQQSLDQGLQFLIQYYNGEERAKGNILERFSAQQFPDLHSELNLSSLELGDSALYFCASSSSQGTGYLYGYTFGSGTRLTVV.

V is TRBV30 and J is TRBJ1-1, with D maybe TRBD1 (5 bases). Germline CDR1 reads GTSNPN; CDR2 reads SVGIG (reference sequence). There are 14 residues in the CDR3. V was pared by 1 base and J by 5 bases, with 14 bases between. The CDR3 DNA is TGTGCCTGGAGTGGATCAGGGCGGTGGACTGAAGCTTTCTTT. It is translated as CAWSGSGRWTEAFF.

The chain carries TRBV27 and TRBJ1-1; D is undetermined. This CDR3 is 13 amino acids long. Germline-derived CDR1 and CDR2 are MNHEY and SMNVEV (reference sequence). Deletions cut 9 bases from V and 0 bases from J, with 11 bases between. DNA of the CDR3: TGTGCCAGTCGGGGTTGGCTGAACACTGAAGCTTTCTTT. This translates into CASRGWLNTEAFF.